These 23 T cell receptor beta chains were all obtained from the same sample, sequenced in a study of identical twins (dated by TCRdb to the mid-2010s). The method was 5' RACE. TCRdb names Illumina HiSeq 2000 as the instrument used. TCRdb reanalyzed the raw reads on its own, using fastp at Q25 for trimming and MiXCR for clone calling, and kept in-frame beta chains. When rows share a CDR3 protein, they turn into one entry using the most common DNA and genes. The sample includes nearly 900,000 distinct CDR3 sequences, with more than 9% observed a single time. The ten largest clones represent around 1.6% of the sample. This same sample was also taken into another study, of yellow fever vaccine responses in identical twins.

The sample consisted of PBMCs. The receptors originated from a woman younger than 30 in good health.

This rearrangement joins TRBV20-1 to TRBJ2-4; D may be TRBD1 (6 bases). This CDR3 is built from 13 residues. The V gene lost 1 base and the J gene lost 3 bases, with 7 bases spanning the gap. Germline V gives CDR1 DFQATT, CDR2 SNEGSKA (reference sequence). CDR3 protein: CSARGTDKNIQYF. CDR3 coding DNA: TGCAGTGCTAGAGGGACAGACAAAAACATTCAGTACTTC.

This clonotype was observed many times. The chain joins TRBV29-1 to TRBJ2-2; perhaps D is TRBD1 or TRBD2 (5 bases each). Trimming removed 4 bases from V and 4 bases from J, with 16 bases in between. The V gene's germline CDR1 is SQVTM and CDR2 ANQGSEA. This CDR3 spans 15 amino acids. For the CDR3, the DNA is TGCAGCGTTGCTGCGCAAGGGACCCCCACCGGGGAGCTGTTTTTT. Translated, it gives CSVAAQGTPTGELFF.

This rearrangement joins TRBV29-1 to TRBJ2-7; 9 nucleotides line up with TRBD1. V dropped 6 bases and J dropped 3; count of bases not matched to a gene: 12. Germline CDR1 SQVTM, CDR2 ANQGSEA. This CDR3 is built from 15 residues. The CDR3 is CSVTLDRGLNYEQYV. The CDR3, as DNA: TGCAGCGTCACTCTGGACAGGGGCCTTAACTACGAGCAGTACGTC.

This rearrangement joins TRBV5-5 to TRBJ2-1; TRBD2 might be the D (6 bases). The V and J ends lost 3 bases and 4 bases respectively, with 17 bases between them. This CDR3 region has 16 residues. CDR1 and CDR2 (germline): SGHKS, YYEKEE (reference sequence). The CDR3 nucleotides are TGTGCCAGCAGCTCCCAAGAGCGGGCAATATACAATGAGCAGTTCTTC. Amino acid sequence: CASSSQERAIYNEQFF.

The chain is built from TRBV11-2 and TRBJ2-4; the D is unclear. This CDR3 is built from 13 residues. Germline values: CDR1 SGHAT, CDR2 FQNNGV. V was cut by 0 bases and J by 12 bases, with 12 bases left in between. The CDR3 here is CASSLELTMPQYF. In DNA, the CDR3 is TGTGCCAGCAGCTTAGAGTTGACCATGCCTCAGTACTTC.

The CDR3 protein is CASSPFPGQQPSNTGELFF. Here the CDR3 DNA reads TGTGCCAGCAGCCCCTTTCCGGGACAGCAGCCATCGAACACCGGGGAGCTGTTTTTT. V is TRBV7-6 and J is TRBJ2-2; 7 nucleotides match TRBD1. V lost 5 bases to trimming and J lost 0 bases; unmatched junction nucleotides: 15. The CDR3 contains 19 residues. Germline lookup yields CDR1 SGHVS and CDR2 FNYEAQ.

The chain employs TRBV4-1 and TRBJ2-1; 8 bases agree with TRBD2. Unmatched junction bases numbered 4, after V lost 4 bases and J lost 5 bases. CDR1 and CDR2 from the germline V gene are MGHRA and YSYEKL. The CDR3 contains 14 residues. The CDR3, as DNA: TGCGCCAGCAGCCGGGGTAGCGGGGACAATGAGCAGTTCTTC. Translating it yields CASSRGSGDNEQFF.

Remarks on this clonotype: The junction departs from the called germline gene at one end, perhaps through a read error. The J gene is TRBJ2-5, the V gene TRBV20-1; 12 bases match TRBD1. Germline CDR1 is DFQATT and CDR2 is SNEGSKA (reference sequence). The length of the CDR3 is 17 residues. The CDR3 loop reads CSARGIVGGQGAETQYF. CDR3 coding DNA: TGCAGCGCTAGAGGGATAGTTGGGGGACAGGGGGCCGAGACCCAGTACTTC.

This clonotype was recorded a few times. This rearrangement joins TRBV24-1 to TRBJ2-7; tentatively, D is TRBD2 (6 bases). V was trimmed by 2 bases and J by 0 bases, leaving 16 bases between them. CDR1 is KGHDR and CDR2 is SFDVKD in the germline V gene. CDR3 size: 17 residues. The CDR3 DNA reads TGTGCCACCAGTGATTCGGGGTCTGGGGACTTCTCCTACGAGCAGTACGTC. Its translation: CATSDSGSGDFSYEQYV.

The V and J genes are TRBV10-3 and TRBJ2-7; D gene unclear. The CDR3 totals 11 residues. The germline V and J ends were trimmed by 10 bases and 4 bases, with 11 bases remaining between them. Germline V lookup: CDR1 ENHRY, CDR2 SYGVKD. The chain's CDR3 is CASRESYEQYF. For the CDR3, the DNA is TGTGCCAGCAGAGAATCTTACGAGCAGTACTTC.

The chain employs TRBV24-1 and TRBJ2-1, with 7 bases that match TRBD2. CDR1 is KGHDR and CDR2 is SFDVKD in the germline V gene. The CDR3 has 16 amino acids. The J segment lost 4 bases and the V segment lost 5 bases, leaving 10 bases of the junction unmatched. CDR3 sequence: CATSATGTTKYNEQFF. In DNA, the CDR3 is TGTGCCACCAGTGCCACCGGGACTACTAAGTACAATGAGCAGTTCTTC.

This clonotype turned up a few times. The genes are TRBV2 and TRBJ2-2, with TRBD1 matching 10 bases. The CDR3 consists of 17 residues. Germline V gives CDR1 SNHLY, CDR2 FYNNEI. Germline trimming cut 6 bases from V and 5 bases from J; bases unmatched to any gene: 12. For the CDR3, the DNA is TGTGCCAGCAGCAGCCTTACGGGACAGGGGAAAACCGGGGAGCTGTTTTTT. Protein sequence: CASSSLTGQGKTGELFF.

The table lists this clonotype with a few counts. The genes are TRBV7-9 and TRBJ2-2; the D gene is possibly TRBD2 (5 bases). Looked up from germline, CDR1 is SEHNR and CDR2 is FQNEAQ (reference sequence). Deletions cut 5 bases from V and 5 bases from J, with 18 bases between. The CDR3 covers 16 residues. This CDR3 reads CASSPGLKAGTGELFF. DNA of the CDR3: TGTGCCAGCAGCCCGGGGTTAAAAGCCGGTACCGGGGAGCTGTTTTTT. The full variable domain, in which reference TRBV7-9 and TRBJ2-2 provide the parts outside the CDR3, is DTGVSQNPRHKITKRGQNVTFRCDPISEHNRLYWYRQTLGQGPEFLTYFQNEAQLEKSRLLSDRFSAERPKGSFSTLEIQRTEQGDSAMYLCASSPGLKAGTGELFFGEGSRLTVL.

This clonotype appeared many times. V and J are TRBV27 and TRBJ2-7; 9 positions agree with TRBD1. Germline assignment: CDR1 MNHEY and CDR2 SMNVEV (reference sequence). With V trimmed by 7 bases and J by 3 bases, 10 bases remained unmatched. The CDR3 length is 15 residues. Here the CDR3 reads CASTSSGTGSYEQYF. CDR3 in DNA: TGTGCCAGCACCTCCTCCGGGACAGGGAGCTACGAGCAGTACTTC.

This clonotype appeared a few times. V and J are TRBV11-2 and TRBJ2-7; D is perhaps TRBD1 or TRBD2 (5 bases each). The CDR3 is made up of 15 amino acids. The V and J ends lost 3 bases and 2 bases respectively, with 14 bases between them. The germline V gene has CDR1 SGHAT and CDR2 FQNNGV. The CDR3 loop is CASSFGVEGPYEQYV. The CDR3 DNA sequence: TGTGCCAGCAGCTTTGGTGTAGAGGGGCCCTACGAGCAGTACGTC.

Ten or more counts support this clonotype. V is TRBV12-3 or TRBV12-4 and J is TRBJ2-2, with D maybe TRBD2 (5 bases). The CDR3 extends over 13 amino acids. V lost 6 bases to trimming and J lost 2 bases, with 7 bases between them. Here the CDR3 DNA reads TGTGCCAGCAGCCCGGGAAACACCGGGGAGCTGTTTTTT. It translates to CASSPGNTGELFF.

This clonotype appeared many times. V and J are TRBV5-1 and TRBJ2-7, with D uncertain. The CDR3 covers 14 residues. The ends were cut back, 0 bases at V and 0 bases at J, with 7 bases in the middle. Germline values: CDR1 SGHRS, CDR2 YFSETQ. DNA of the CDR3: TGCGCCAGCAGCTTGGGTGGAAGCTCCTACGAGCAGTACTTC. It specifies CASSLGGSSYEQYF.

The genes are TRBV12-3 or TRBV12-4 and TRBJ1-1; 8 positions agree with TRBD1. With V trimmed by 4 bases and J by 4 bases, 8 bases remained unmatched. The CDR3 sequence is 15 residues long. CDR3 nucleotides: TGTGCCAGCAGTTCCACAGGGGGACGGGGCACTGAAGCTTTCTTT. This codes for CASSSTGGRGTEAFF.

Ten or more counts support this clonotype. The V and J genes are TRBV7-9 and TRBJ2-5; TRBD1 matches at 7 bases. V lost 1 base to trimming and J lost 2 bases; unmatched junction nucleotides: 4. CDR1 and CDR2 from the germline V gene are SEHNR and FQNEAQ (reference sequence). This CDR3 is 15 amino acids long. The chain's CDR3 is CASSLEDRVQETQYF. The CDR3 DNA reads TGTGCCAGCAGCTTAGAAGACAGGGTACAAGAGACCCAGTACTTC.

The chain uses TRBV2 and TRBJ1-2; TRBD1 agrees at 7 bases. CDR1 is SNHLY, CDR2 FYNNEI, per germline. The length of the CDR3 is 14 residues. Germline trimming cut 6 bases from V and 8 bases from J; bases unmatched to any gene: 12. CDR3 nucleotide sequence: TGTGCCAGCAGAGACAGGGTCGGAAGTGAGGGCTACACCTTC. The encoded protein is CASRDRVGSEGYTF.

The chain joins TRBV7-2 to TRBJ2-7; the match to TRBD2 covers 11 bases. The CDR3 runs 17 residues. V trimming: 0 bases; J trimming: 0 bases; junction bases outside the gene matches: 4. Per germline, CDR1 SGHTA and CDR2 FQGNSA. The CDR3 DNA follows: TGTGCCAGCAGCTTAGCGACTAGCGGGACGAGCTCCTACGAGCAGTACTTC. This gives the protein CASSLATSGTSSYEQYF.

This clonotype has more than one count but fewer than ten. Written as DNA, the CDR3 is TGTGCCAGCAGTGCCCTCAGACAGGGTTCGACCGGGGAGCTGTTTTTT. Translated: CASSALRQGSTGELFF. This chain uses TRBV6-4 with TRBJ2-2, with 7 bases lining up with TRBD1. The germline V gene has CDR1 MRHNA and CDR2 SNTAGT. Unmatched junction bases numbered 10, after V lost 4 bases and J lost 5 bases. This CDR3 is 16 amino acids long.

This clonotype occurred a few times. The chain joins TRBV20-1 to TRBJ2-2; 7 bases match TRBD2. Germline lookup yields CDR1 DFQATT and CDR2 SNEGSKA (reference sequence). With V trimmed by 0 bases and J by 6 bases, 7 bases remained unmatched. The length of the CDR3 is 15 residues. CDR3: CSAREPLTSAGELFF. CDR3 bases: TGCAGTGCTAGAGAGCCCCTTACTAGCGCCGGGGAGCTGTTTTTT.